One and the same sample provided the 13 T cell receptor beta chains below, sequenced in a study of beta chain features in type 1 diabetes. Antigens for these TCRs are unknown. Investigators reverse transcribed all isolated RNA, so they sequenced expressed TCRB transcripts. Using immunoSEQ multiplex PCR, the repertoire was profiled, and TCRdb retains in-frame clones only, with some absent. The data show under 300,000 clones, around 24% seen once. Study-wide results and caveats: Shorter TCRB CDR3s, moderately but significantly so, were found in Type 1 diabetes patients in all four CD4+ subsets.

The material sequenced was naive CD4+ T cells from blood. These receptors originate from a woman in her twenties or thirties with type 1 diabetes.

This chain joins TRBV28 and TRBJ2-1, with 7 bases that match TRBD2. The CDR3 has 17 amino acids. The germline CDR1 and CDR2 sequences are MDHEN and SYDVKM. Germline trimming cut 6 bases from V and 8 bases from J; bases unmatched to any gene: 19. The CDR3 nucleotides are TGTGCCAGCAGACTGACTAGCCGGGATATTAGTCCCTATGAGCAGTTCTTC. This gives the protein CASRLTSRDISPYEQFF.

The gene calls are TRBV7-3 and TRBJ2-7; 11 bases are shared with TRBD1. The V segment lost 5 bases and the J segment 4 bases; nucleotides outside the gene matches: 4. The CDR3 consists of 14 residues. The germline V gene encodes CDR1 SGHTA and CDR2 FQGTGA. CDR3 coding DNA: TGTGCCAGCAGCCCAGGACAGGGGGCATACGAGCAGTACTTC. This translates into CASSPGQGAYEQYF.

The rearrangement joins TRBV5-1 to TRBJ1-2; TRBD1 is a possible D gene (5 bases). The germline V gene encodes CDR1 SGHRS and CDR2 YFSETQ. The CDR3 loop spans 13 amino acids. V lost 2 bases to trimming and J lost 2 bases, with 7 bases between them. CDR3 bases: TGCGCCAGCAGCTTCAGGGAAAACTATGGCTACACCTTC. Amino acid sequence: CASSFRENYGYTF. The full variable domain, rest sourced from reference TRBV5-1 and TRBJ1-2, is KAGVTQTPRYLIKTRGQQVTLSCSPISGHRSVSWYQQTPGQGLQFLFEYFSETQRNKGNFPGRFSGRQFSNSRSEMNVSTLELGDSALYLCASSFRENYGYTFGSGTRLTVV.

The J gene is TRBJ2-1, the V gene TRBV7-2, with D hard to call. The CDR3 totals 14 residues. Germline-derived CDR1 and CDR2 are SGHTA and FQGNSA. V was clipped by 6 bases and J by 4 bases, with 13 bases between them. The CDR3 spells CASSSRQIYNEQFF. CDR3 nucleotides: TGTGCCAGCAGTTCGAGGCAGATTTACAATGAGCAGTTCTTC. Together with reference TRBV7-2 and TRBJ2-1, the CDR3 gives the full variable domain: GAGVSQSPSNKVTEKGKDVELRCDPISGHTALYWYRQSLGQGLEFLIYFQGNSAPDKSGLPSDRFSAERTGGSVSTLTIQRTQQEDSAVYLCASSSRQIYNEQFFGPGTRLTVL.

This sequence joins TRBV9 and TRBJ2-3; tentatively, D is TRBD2 (5 bases). This CDR3 comprises 14 residues. V lost 1 base, J lost 5 bases, and 11 bases lay in between. Germline-derived CDR1 and CDR2 are SGDLS and YYNGEE. The CDR3 loop reads CASSVSLAGDTQYF. The CDR3, as DNA: TGTGCCAGCAGCGTATCGCTAGCAGGAGATACGCAGTATTTT.

The CDR3 is CSVEDRSWLAGRYF. DNA of the CDR3: TGCAGCGTTGAAGATCGTTCGTGGTTAGCGGGACGATACTTC. The chain recombines TRBV29-1 with TRBJ2-7, with 8 bases identical to TRBD2. Germline CDR1 and CDR2: SQVTM and ANQGSEA. The CDR3 consists of 14 residues. V was pared by 0 bases and J by 13 bases, with 14 bases of the junction left unmatched.

This clone was detected a few times. The V and J genes are TRBV5-1 and TRBJ2-5, with 11 bases matching TRBD1. Unmatched junction bases numbered 8, after V lost 4 bases and J lost 6 bases. CDR1 and CDR2 (germline): SGHRS, YFSETQ. CDR3 size: 15 residues. The CDR3 protein is CASSPGQGARKTQYF. CDR3 nucleotide sequence: TGCGCCAGCAGCCCCGGACAGGGGGCGCGGAAGACCCAGTACTTC. Filled out from reference TRBV5-1 and TRBJ2-5, the complete variable domain reads KAGVTQTPRYLIKTRGQQVTLSCSPISGHRSVSWYQQTPGQGLQFLFEYFSETQRNKGNFPGRFSGRQFSNSRSEMNVSTLELGDSALYLCASSPGQGARKTQYFGPGTRLLVL.

The DNA for the CDR3 is TGTGCCAGCACCCACAGGGCTGGGGCCAACGTCCTGACTTTC. Amino acids: CASTHRAGANVLTF. The chain employs TRBV7-9 and TRBJ2-6; a weak D match, TRBD1 (6 bases). The germline V and J ends were trimmed by 7 bases and 2 bases, with 9 bases remaining between them. The CDR3 contains 14 residues. Per the germline V gene, CDR1 is SEHNR and CDR2 is FQNEAQ (reference sequence).

This chain connects TRBV30 to TRBJ1-2; 8 bases match TRBD1. The CDR3 has 16 residues. Germline CDR1 GTSNPN, CDR2 SVGIG (reference sequence). Trimming at V came to 3 bases and at J to 4 bases, leaving 13 bases not matched to a gene. CDR3 residues: CAWSDLQTGASYGYTF. CDR3 nucleotide sequence: TGTGCCTGGAGCGATCTCCAGACAGGGGCCTCCTATGGCTACACCTTC.

The gene calls are TRBV15 and TRBJ2-3, with 9 bases aligning to TRBD2. CDR3 length equals 17 residues. The germline gives CDR1 LNHNV, CDR2 YYDKDF (reference sequence). The trim removed 0 bases at V and 2 bases at J, leaving 6 bases unmatched. The CDR3 is CATSRDMLAGNTDTQYF. The CDR3, as DNA: TGTGCCACCAGCAGAGATATGCTAGCGGGAAACACAGATACGCAGTATTTT.

This clone was picked up a small number of times. The rearrangement uses TRBV11-3 and TRBJ2-2; perhaps TRBD2 as D (6 bases). CDR1 is SGHNT and CDR2 is YENEEA in the germline V gene. V dropped 4 bases and J dropped 6 bases, with 9 bases sitting between them. The CDR3 is made up of 13 amino acids. The CDR3 coding sequence is TGTGCCAGCAGCTCTAGCGTCCCCGGGGAGCTGTTTTTT. Translated: CASSSSVPGELFF.

This rearrangement joins TRBV4-2 to TRBJ1-4; D gene ambiguous. CDR1 LGHNA and CDR2 YNFKEQ come from the germline V gene. Trimming pared 4 bases from V and 8 bases from J, leaving 20 bases between. This CDR3 is built from 16 residues. The CDR3 sequence is CASSPLVRASQEKLFF. The CDR3 DNA reads as TGTGCCAGCAGCCCCCTTGTGAGGGCCAGTCAAGAAAAACTGTTTTTT.

This clone was observed a handful of times. V is TRBV2 and J is TRBJ2-5; TRBD2 matches 11 bases. From germline, CDR1 is SNHLY and CDR2 FYNNEI. There are 16 residues in the CDR3. V lost 4 bases, J lost 7 bases, and 11 bases stayed unmatched. The CDR3 reads CASSGRPSGRSSTQYF. CDR3 nucleotide sequence: TGTGCCAGCAGTGGGAGACCTAGCGGGAGGTCCTCGACCCAGTACTTC.